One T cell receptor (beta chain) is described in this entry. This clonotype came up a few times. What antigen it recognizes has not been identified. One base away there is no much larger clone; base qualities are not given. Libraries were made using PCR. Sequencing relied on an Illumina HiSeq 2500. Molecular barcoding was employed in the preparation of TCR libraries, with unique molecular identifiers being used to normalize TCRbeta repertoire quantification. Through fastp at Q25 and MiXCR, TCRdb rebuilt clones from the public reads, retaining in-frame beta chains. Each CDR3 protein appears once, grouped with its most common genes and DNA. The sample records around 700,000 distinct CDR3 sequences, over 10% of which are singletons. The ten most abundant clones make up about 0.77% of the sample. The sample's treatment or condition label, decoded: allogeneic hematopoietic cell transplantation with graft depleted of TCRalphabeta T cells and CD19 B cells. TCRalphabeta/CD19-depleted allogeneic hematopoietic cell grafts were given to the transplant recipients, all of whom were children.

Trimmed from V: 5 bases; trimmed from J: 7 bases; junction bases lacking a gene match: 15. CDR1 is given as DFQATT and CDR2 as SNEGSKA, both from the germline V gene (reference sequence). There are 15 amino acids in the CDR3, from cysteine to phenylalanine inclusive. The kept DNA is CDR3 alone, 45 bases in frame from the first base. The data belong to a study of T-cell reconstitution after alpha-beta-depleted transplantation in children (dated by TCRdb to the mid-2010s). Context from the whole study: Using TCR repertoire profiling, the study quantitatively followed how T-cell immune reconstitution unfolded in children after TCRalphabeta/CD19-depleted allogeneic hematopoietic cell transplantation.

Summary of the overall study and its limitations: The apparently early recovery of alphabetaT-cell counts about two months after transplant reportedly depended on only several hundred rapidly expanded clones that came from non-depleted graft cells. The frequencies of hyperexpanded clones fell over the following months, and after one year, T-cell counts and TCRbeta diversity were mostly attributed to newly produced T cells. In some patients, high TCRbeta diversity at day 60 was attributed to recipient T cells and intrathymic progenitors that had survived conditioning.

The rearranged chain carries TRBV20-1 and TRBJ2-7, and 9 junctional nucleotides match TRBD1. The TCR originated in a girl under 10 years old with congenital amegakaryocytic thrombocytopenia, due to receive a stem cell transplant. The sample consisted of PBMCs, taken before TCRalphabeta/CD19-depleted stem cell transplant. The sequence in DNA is TGCAGTGCTCCAATCTCGGGACAGGGCCTTTTGGAGCAGTACTTC. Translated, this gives CSAPISGQGLLEQYF.